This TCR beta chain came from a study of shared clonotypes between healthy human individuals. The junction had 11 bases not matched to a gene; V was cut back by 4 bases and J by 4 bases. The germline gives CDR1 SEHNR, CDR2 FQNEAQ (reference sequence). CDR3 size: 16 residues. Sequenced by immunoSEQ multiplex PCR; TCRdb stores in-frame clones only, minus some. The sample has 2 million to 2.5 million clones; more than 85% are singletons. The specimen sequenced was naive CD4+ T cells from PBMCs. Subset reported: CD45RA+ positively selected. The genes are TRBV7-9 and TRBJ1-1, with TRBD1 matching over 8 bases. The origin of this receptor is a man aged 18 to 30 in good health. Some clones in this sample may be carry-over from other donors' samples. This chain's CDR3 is CASSWDRLDSLTEAFF. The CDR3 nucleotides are TGTGCCAGCAGCTGGGACAGGCTGGATTCACTCACTGAAGCTTTCTTT.